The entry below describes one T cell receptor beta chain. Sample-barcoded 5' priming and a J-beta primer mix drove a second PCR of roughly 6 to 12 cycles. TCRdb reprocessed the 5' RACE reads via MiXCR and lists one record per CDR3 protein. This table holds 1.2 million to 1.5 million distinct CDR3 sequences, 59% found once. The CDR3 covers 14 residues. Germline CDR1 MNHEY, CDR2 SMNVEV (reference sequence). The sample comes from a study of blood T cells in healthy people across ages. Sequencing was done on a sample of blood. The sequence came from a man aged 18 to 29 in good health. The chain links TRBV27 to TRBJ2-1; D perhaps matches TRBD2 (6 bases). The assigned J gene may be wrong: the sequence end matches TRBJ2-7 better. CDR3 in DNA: TGTGCCAGCCTGGGGGGTAGGGGATACAATGAGCAGTACTTC. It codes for CASLGGRGYNEQYF.